A selection of T cell receptor beta chains follows, all from one sample in a study of blood T cell repertoires in COVID-19. Clones were sequenced by immunoSEQ multiplex PCR, and TCRdb holds only the in-frame ones, with some missing. The profile covers approximately 290,000 clones, with around 89% appearing a single time and approximately 4% taken by the ten largest. Sequenced sample: PBMCs or T cells enriched from blood (not recorded which). The source is a woman aged 18-35 years with acute COVID-19. CDR3s include the opening cysteine and the closing phenylalanine or tryptophan. Some rows have no size entry. The others give once, few or many, or a class for an expanded clone.

cdr3_aa: CASSQQGTGGVGPEAFF; j_call: TRBJ1-1; v_call: TRBV14; clone_size: -
cdr3_aa: CASSFSGSNGELFF; j_call: TRBJ2-2; v_call: TRBV3-1/TRBV3-2; clone_size: once
cdr3_aa: CASRVWGTGLSSYGYTF; j_call: TRBJ1-2; v_call: TRBV19; clone_size: -
cdr3_aa: CASNEGAVQETQYF; j_call: TRBJ2-5; v_call: TRBV2; clone_size: -
cdr3_aa: CASSYTSGTTEAFF; j_call: TRBJ1-1; v_call: TRBV6-2/TRBV6-3; clone_size: -
cdr3_aa: CASSLGTDYGYTF; j_call: TRBJ1-2; v_call: TRBV11-1; clone_size: -
cdr3_aa: CASSVANTGGQARDEQFF; j_call: TRBJ2-1; v_call: TRBV9; clone_size: few
cdr3_aa: CSVEDSALQKLFF; j_call: TRBJ1-4; v_call: TRBV29-1; clone_size: once
cdr3_aa: CASRDRRAEKLFF; j_call: TRBJ1-4; v_call: TRBV28; clone_size: -
cdr3_aa: CAISGGTALSLGDEQYF; j_call: TRBJ2-7; v_call: TRBV10-3; clone_size: -
cdr3_aa: CASSLAGGWYEQYF; j_call: TRBJ2-7; v_call: TRBV28; clone_size: -
cdr3_aa: CASSQRPGFDTEAFF; j_call: TRBJ1-1; v_call: TRBV3-1/TRBV3-2; clone_size: -
cdr3_aa: CASSPPSWAGGYTF; j_call: TRBJ1-2; v_call: TRBV18; clone_size: -
cdr3_aa: CASSLRGSNYGYTF; j_call: TRBJ1-2; v_call: TRBV28; clone_size: once
cdr3_aa: CASIDRDGIEAFF; j_call: TRBJ1-1; v_call: TRBV28; clone_size: -
cdr3_aa: CASSRTGRFQPQHF; j_call: TRBJ1-5; v_call: TRBV2; clone_size: -
cdr3_aa: CASSHTFDAPGTEAFF; j_call: TRBJ1-1; v_call: TRBV11-3; clone_size: -
cdr3_aa: CASSQGSRGVGTEAFF; j_call: TRBJ1-1; v_call: TRBV4-2; clone_size: -
cdr3_aa: CASSPGGQSYEQYF; j_call: TRBJ2-7; v_call: TRBV6-5; clone_size: -
cdr3_aa: CASRPVADTQYF; j_call: TRBJ2-3; v_call: TRBV12-3/TRBV12-4; clone_size: -
cdr3_aa: CASSFQGIEAFF; j_call: TRBJ1-1; v_call: TRBV5-1; clone_size: -
cdr3_aa: CASSLQGARSGANVLTF; j_call: TRBJ2-6; v_call: TRBV27; clone_size: -
cdr3_aa: CASSPGTGNPEAFF; j_call: TRBJ1-1; v_call: TRBV5-4; clone_size: -
cdr3_aa: CASSLATGLYEQYF; j_call: TRBJ2-7; v_call: TRBV7-6; clone_size: once
cdr3_aa: CASSSVGGQPQHF; j_call: TRBJ1-5; v_call: TRBV7-9; clone_size: -
cdr3_aa: CATSGSGTELRNYGYTF; j_call: TRBJ1-2; v_call: TRBV15; clone_size: -
cdr3_aa: CASSRRTSGSKNIQYF; j_call: TRBJ2-4; v_call: TRBV5-8; clone_size: -
cdr3_aa: CASRGDWIILF; j_call: TRBJ2-1; v_call: TRBV28; clone_size: -
cdr3_aa: CASRRQGANTEAFF; j_call: TRBJ1-1; v_call: TRBV6-5; clone_size: -
cdr3_aa: CAISLSHPTGGGQPQHF; j_call: TRBJ1-5; v_call: TRBV10-3; clone_size: once
cdr3_aa: CASSDLEQARRMGYTF; j_call: TRBJ1-2; v_call: TRBV2; clone_size: -
cdr3_aa: CASKVGQNTGELFF; j_call: TRBJ2-2; v_call: TRBV28; clone_size: once
cdr3_aa: CATSESGSRNQPQHF; j_call: TRBJ1-5; v_call: TRBV24-1; clone_size: -
cdr3_aa: CASRGRGRGGSPLHF; j_call: TRBJ1-6; v_call: TRBV6-5; clone_size: -
cdr3_aa: CASTLGGGLTDTQYF; j_call: TRBJ2-3; v_call: TRBV9; clone_size: -
cdr3_aa: CASSPLTSGDNEQFF; j_call: TRBJ2-1; v_call: TRBV5-1; clone_size: -
cdr3_aa: CATSRDSGTGGDGTEAFF; j_call: TRBJ1-1; v_call: TRBV15; clone_size: -
cdr3_aa: CASGVNTEAFF; j_call: TRBJ1-1; v_call: TRBV15; clone_size: -
cdr3_aa: CASSSSPSSGRDTQYF; j_call: TRBJ2-3; v_call: TRBV5-1; clone_size: -
cdr3_aa: CASSFRTAKPYNEQFF; j_call: TRBJ2-1; v_call: TRBV7-9; clone_size: once
cdr3_aa: CATRERLTYEQYF; j_call: TRBJ2-7; v_call: TRBV19; clone_size: -
cdr3_aa: CASSQMGVSYNEQFF; j_call: TRBJ2-1; v_call: TRBV4-1; clone_size: -
cdr3_aa: CASRGDSPGTEAFF; j_call: TRBJ1-1; v_call: TRBV2; clone_size: -
cdr3_aa: CASLTGGGFGPNIQYF; j_call: TRBJ2-4; v_call: TRBV28; clone_size: -
cdr3_aa: CATSDGQGRGIQYF; j_call: TRBJ2-4; v_call: TRBV24-1; clone_size: -
cdr3_aa: CAWLQGAEAYNSPLHF; j_call: TRBJ1-6; v_call: TRBV30; clone_size: -
cdr3_aa: CASSLWGGLANTGELFF; j_call: TRBJ2-2; v_call: TRBV27; clone_size: -
cdr3_aa: CASSESGGSYNEQFF; j_call: TRBJ2-1; v_call: TRBV9; clone_size: -
cdr3_aa: CASSLLGGLGNEKLFF; j_call: TRBJ1-4; v_call: TRBV5-1; clone_size: -
cdr3_aa: CSVSEPATGLAYEQYF; j_call: TRBJ2-7; v_call: TRBV29-1; clone_size: -
cdr3_aa: CASSLSLLGTGPSHRYTF; j_call: TRBJ1-2; v_call: TRBV27; clone_size: -
cdr3_aa: CASSTTGQYGDTQYF; j_call: TRBJ2-3; v_call: TRBV5-1; clone_size: once
cdr3_aa: CASSQVSGRSSYNEQFF; j_call: TRBJ2-1; v_call: TRBV3-1/TRBV3-2; clone_size: -
cdr3_aa: CASGFRLAGNTGELFF; j_call: TRBJ2-2; v_call: TRBV12-5; clone_size: -
cdr3_aa: CASSTTSGRTDTQYF; j_call: TRBJ2-3; v_call: TRBV7-3; clone_size: -
cdr3_aa: CASSLRTGGFNQPQHF; j_call: TRBJ1-5; v_call: TRBV28; clone_size: -
cdr3_aa: CASLDRETPYNEQFF; j_call: TRBJ2-1; v_call: TRBV28; clone_size: -
cdr3_aa: CASSQIYTGGHEQFF; j_call: TRBJ2-1; v_call: TRBV3-1/TRBV3-2; clone_size: -
cdr3_aa: CASSEIANQPQHF; j_call: TRBJ1-5; v_call: TRBV6-1; clone_size: -
cdr3_aa: CASSTTGLNGYTF; j_call: TRBJ1-2; v_call: TRBV27; clone_size: -